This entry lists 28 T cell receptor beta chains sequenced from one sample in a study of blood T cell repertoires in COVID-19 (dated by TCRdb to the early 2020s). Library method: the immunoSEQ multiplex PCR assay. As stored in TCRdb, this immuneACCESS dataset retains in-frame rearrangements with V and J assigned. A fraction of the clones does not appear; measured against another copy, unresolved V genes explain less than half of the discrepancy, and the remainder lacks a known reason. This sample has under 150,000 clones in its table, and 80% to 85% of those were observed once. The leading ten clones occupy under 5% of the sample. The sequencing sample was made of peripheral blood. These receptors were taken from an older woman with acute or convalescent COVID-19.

This CDR3 is CASSLQGSTEAFF. CDR3 nucleotides: TGTGCCAGCAGCTTGCAGGGGAGTACTGAAGCTTTCTTT. The V and J genes are TRBV5-5 and TRBJ1-1; weak D call: TRBD1 (6 bases). V dropped 1 base and J dropped 5 bases, with 9 bases sitting between them. The CDR3 is 13 residues long. Germline loops: CDR1 SGHKS, CDR2 YYEKEE (reference sequence). The entire variable domain, with the rest obtained from reference TRBV5-5 and TRBJ1-1, is as follows: DAGVTQSPTHLIKTRGQQVTLRCSPISGHKSVSWYQQVLGQGPQFIFQYYEKEERGRGNFPDRFSARQFPNYSSELNVNALLLGDSALYLCASSLQGSTEAFFGQGTRLTVV.

The chain's CDR3 is CASHMGLRFNEQFF. CDR3 DNA sequence: TGTGCCAGCCATATGGGACTACGATTCAATGAGCAGTTCTTC. The chain employs TRBV7-9 and TRBJ2-1; TRBD2 agrees at 7 bases. Germline CDR1 SEHNR, CDR2 FQNEAQ (reference sequence). This CDR3 spans 14 amino acids. The V gene end was trimmed by 8 bases and the J gene end by 6 bases; junction bases not matched to a gene: 10.

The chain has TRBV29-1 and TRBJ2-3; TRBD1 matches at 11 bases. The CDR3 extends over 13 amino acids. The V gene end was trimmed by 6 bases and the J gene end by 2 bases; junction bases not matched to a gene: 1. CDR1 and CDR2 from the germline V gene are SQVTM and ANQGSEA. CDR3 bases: TGCAGCGTCGGACAGGGGGCCACAGATACGCAGTATTTT. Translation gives CSVGQGATDTQYF.

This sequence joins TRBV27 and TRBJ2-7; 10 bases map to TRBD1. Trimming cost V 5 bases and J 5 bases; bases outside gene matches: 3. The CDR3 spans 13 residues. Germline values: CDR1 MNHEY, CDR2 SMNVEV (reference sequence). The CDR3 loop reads CASSRQGANEQYF. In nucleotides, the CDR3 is TGTGCCAGCAGTCGACAGGGGGCCAACGAGCAGTACTTC.

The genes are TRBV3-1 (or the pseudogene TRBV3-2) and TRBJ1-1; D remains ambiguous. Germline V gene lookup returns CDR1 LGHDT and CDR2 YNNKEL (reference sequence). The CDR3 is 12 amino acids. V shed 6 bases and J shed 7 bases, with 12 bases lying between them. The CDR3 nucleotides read TGTGCCAGCAGGAGTTCCGGAGATGAAGCTTTCTTT. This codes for CASRSSGDEAFF.

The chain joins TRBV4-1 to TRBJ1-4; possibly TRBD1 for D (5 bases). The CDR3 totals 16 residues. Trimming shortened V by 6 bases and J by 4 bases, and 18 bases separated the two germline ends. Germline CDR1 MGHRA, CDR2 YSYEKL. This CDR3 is CASSLTQGTINEKLFF. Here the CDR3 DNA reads TGCGCCAGCAGTCTAACTCAGGGAACTATTAATGAAAAACTGTTTTTT.

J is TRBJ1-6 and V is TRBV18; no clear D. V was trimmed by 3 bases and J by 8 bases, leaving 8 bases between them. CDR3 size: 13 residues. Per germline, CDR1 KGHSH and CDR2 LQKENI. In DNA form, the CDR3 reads TGTGCCAGCTCACCCCATGGAGATTCACCCCTCCACTTT. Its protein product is CASSPHGDSPLHF.

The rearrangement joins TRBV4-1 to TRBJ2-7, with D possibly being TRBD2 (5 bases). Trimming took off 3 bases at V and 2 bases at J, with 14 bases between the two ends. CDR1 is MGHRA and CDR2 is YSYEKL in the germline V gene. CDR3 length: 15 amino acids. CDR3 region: CASSHQQGSTYEQYF. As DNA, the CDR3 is TGCGCCAGCAGCCACCAACAAGGGAGTACCTACGAGCAGTACTTC.

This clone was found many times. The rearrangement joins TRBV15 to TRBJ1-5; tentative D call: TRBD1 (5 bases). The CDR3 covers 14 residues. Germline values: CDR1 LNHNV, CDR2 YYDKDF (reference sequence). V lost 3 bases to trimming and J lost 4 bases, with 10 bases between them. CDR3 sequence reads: CATSSNRYNQPQHF. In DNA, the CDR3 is TGTGCCACCAGCAGCAACAGGTATAATCAGCCCCAGCATTTT.

The CDR3 nucleotides are TGTGCCAGCAGTTTCGGCCAGGGCCGGAGTTCACCCCTCCACTTT. This sequence encodes CASSFGQGRSSPLHF. This chain uses TRBV28 with TRBJ1-6, with a possible D match to TRBD1 (5 bases). The V gene's germline CDR1 is MDHEN and CDR2 SYDVKM. The CDR3 covers 15 residues. The ends were cut back, 3 bases at V and 9 bases at J, with 15 bases in the middle.

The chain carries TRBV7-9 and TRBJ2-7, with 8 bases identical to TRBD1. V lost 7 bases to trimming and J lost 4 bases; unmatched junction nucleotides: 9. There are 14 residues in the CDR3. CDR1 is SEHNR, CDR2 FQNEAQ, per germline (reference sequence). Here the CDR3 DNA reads TGTGCCAGCACCACAGGGGGTGCGGGATACGAGCAGTACTTC. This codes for CASTTGGAGYEQYF.

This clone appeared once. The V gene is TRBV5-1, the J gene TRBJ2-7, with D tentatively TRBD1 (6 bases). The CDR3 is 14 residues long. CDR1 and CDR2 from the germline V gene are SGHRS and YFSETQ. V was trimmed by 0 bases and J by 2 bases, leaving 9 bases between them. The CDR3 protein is CASSLEQGTYEQYF. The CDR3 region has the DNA TGCGCCAGCAGCTTGGAGCAGGGGACCTACGAGCAGTACTTC. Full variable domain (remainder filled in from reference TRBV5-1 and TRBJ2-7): KAGVTQTPRYLIKTRGQQVTLSCSPISGHRSVSWYQQTPGQGLQFLFEYFSETQRNKGNFPGRFSGRQFSNSRSEMNVSTLELGDSALYLCASSLEQGTYEQYFGPGTRLTVT.

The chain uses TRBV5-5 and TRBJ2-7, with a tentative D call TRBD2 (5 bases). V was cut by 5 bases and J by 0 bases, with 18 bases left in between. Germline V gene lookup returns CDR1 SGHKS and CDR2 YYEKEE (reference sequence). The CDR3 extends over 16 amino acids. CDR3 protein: CASSGYFARASYEQYF. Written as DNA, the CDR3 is TGTGCCAGCAGTGGGTATTTTGCGCGGGCCTCCTACGAGCAGTACTTC.

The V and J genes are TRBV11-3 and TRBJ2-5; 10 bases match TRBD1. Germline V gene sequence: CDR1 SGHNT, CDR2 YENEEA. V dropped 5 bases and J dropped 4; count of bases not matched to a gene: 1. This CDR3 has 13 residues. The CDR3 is CASSGDRGETQYF. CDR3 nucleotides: TGTGCCAGCAGCGGGGACAGGGGAGAGACCCAGTACTTC.

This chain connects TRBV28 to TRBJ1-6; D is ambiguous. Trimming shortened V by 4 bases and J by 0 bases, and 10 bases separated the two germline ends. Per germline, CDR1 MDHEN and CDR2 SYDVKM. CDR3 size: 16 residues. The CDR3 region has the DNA TGTGCCAGCAGTTGGCGGCGGAGCTCCTATAATTCACCCCTCCACTTT. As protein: CASSWRRSSYNSPLHF. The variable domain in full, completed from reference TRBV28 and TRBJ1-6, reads DVKVTQSSRYLVKRTGEKVFLECVQDMDHENMFWYRQDPGLGLRLIYFSYDVKMKEKGDIPEGYSVSREKKERFSLILESASTNQTSMYLCASSWRRSSYNSPLHFGNGTRLTVT.

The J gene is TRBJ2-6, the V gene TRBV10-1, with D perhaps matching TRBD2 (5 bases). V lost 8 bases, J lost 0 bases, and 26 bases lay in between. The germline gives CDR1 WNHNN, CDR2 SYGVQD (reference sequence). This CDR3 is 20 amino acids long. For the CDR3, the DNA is TGCGCCAGCCCCCCTGAGTGTACGGAGGAGTTACACTCTGGGGCCAACGTCCTGACTTTC. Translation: CASPPECTEELHSGANVLTF.

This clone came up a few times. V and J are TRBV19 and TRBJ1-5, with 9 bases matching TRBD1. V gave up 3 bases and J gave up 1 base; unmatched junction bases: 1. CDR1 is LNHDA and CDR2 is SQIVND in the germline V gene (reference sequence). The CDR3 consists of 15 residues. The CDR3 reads CASSIGTGSNQPQHF. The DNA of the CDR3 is TGTGCCAGTAGTATCGGGACAGGGAGCAATCAGCCCCAGCATTTT.

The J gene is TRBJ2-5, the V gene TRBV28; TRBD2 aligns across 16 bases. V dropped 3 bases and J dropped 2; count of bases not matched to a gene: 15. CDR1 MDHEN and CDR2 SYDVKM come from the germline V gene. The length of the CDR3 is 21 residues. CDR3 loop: CASSLGLGLAGGPGEQETQYF. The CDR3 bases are TGTGCCAGCAGTTTGGGTTTGGGACTAGCGGGAGGGCCGGGGGAACAAGAGACCCAGTACTTC.

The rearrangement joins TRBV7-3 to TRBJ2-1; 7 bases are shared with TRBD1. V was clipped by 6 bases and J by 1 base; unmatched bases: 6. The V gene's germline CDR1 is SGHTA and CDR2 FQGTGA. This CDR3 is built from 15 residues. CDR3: CASSPQGQSYNEQFF. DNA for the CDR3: TGTGCCAGCAGTCCACAGGGACAGTCCTACAATGAGCAGTTCTTC. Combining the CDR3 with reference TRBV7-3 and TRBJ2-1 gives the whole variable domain GAGVSQTPSNKVTEKGKYVELRCDPISGHTALYWYRQSLGQGPEFLIYFQGTGAADDSGLPNDRFFAVRPEGSVSTLKIQRTERGDSAVYLCASSPQGQSYNEQFFGPGTRLTVL.

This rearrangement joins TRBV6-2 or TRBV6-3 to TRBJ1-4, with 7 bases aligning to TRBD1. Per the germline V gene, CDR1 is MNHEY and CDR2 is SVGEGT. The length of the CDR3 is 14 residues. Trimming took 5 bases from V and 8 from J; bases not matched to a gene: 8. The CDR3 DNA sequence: TGTGCCAGCAGTCTCCGGGGACAGAGCGAAAAACTGTTTTTT. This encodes CASSLRGQSEKLFF.

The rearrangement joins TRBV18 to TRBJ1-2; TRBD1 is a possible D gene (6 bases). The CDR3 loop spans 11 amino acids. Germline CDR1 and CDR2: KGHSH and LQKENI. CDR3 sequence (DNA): TGTCCCACGGGACATAACTATGGCTACACCTTC. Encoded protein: CPTGHNYGYTF.

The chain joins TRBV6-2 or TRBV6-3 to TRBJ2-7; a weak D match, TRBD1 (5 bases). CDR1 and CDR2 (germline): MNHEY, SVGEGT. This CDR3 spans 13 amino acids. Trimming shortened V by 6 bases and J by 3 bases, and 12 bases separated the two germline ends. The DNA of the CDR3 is TGTGCCAGCAGCTATGACAGCTACTACGAGCAGTACTTC. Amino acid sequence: CASSYDSYYEQYF.

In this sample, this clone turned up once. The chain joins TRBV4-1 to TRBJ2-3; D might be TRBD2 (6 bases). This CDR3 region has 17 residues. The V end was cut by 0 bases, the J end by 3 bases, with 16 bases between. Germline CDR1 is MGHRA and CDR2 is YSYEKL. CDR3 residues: CASSQDPGLGGTDTQYF. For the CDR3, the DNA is TGCGCCAGCAGCCAAGACCCGGGCCTGGGAGGAACAGATACGCAGTATTTT.

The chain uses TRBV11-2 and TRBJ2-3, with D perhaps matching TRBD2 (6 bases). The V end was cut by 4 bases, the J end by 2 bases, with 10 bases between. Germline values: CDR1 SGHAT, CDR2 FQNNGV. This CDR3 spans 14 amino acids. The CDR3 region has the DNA TGTGCCAGCAGCTGGGGGGAAGACACAGATACGCAGTATTTT. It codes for CASSWGEDTDTQYF.

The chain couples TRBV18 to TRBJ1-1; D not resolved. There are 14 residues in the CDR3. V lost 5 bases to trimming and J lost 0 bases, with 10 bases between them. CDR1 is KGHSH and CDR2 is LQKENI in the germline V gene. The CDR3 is CASSIGGVNTEAFF. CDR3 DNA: TGTGCCAGCTCAATCGGCGGGGTGAACACTGAAGCTTTCTTT.

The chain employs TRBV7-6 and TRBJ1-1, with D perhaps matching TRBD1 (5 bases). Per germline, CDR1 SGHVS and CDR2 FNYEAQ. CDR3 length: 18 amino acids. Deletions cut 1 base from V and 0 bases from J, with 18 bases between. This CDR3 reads CASSLGAPGPGMNTEAFF. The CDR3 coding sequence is TGTGCCAGCAGCTTAGGGGCCCCCGGGCCAGGGATGAACACTGAAGCTTTCTTT.

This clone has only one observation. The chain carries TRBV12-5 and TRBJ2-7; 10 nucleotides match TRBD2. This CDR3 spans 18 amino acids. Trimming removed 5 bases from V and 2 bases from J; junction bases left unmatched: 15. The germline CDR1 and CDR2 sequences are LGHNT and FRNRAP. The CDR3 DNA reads TGTGCTAGTGGTGCCCACAGACCCCTAGCGGGAGAGGCCTACGAGCAGTACTTC. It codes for CASGAHRPLAGEAYEQYF.

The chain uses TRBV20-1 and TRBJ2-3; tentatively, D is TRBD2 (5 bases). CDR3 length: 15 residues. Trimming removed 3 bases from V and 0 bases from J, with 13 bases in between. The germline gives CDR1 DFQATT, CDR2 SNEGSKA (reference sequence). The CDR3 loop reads CSASRWESSTDTQYF. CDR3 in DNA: TGCAGTGCTAGTAGGTGGGAGTCGAGCACAGATACGCAGTATTTT.